This T cell receptor (beta chain) stems from a study of T cell responses to AZD1222 COVID-19 vaccine. Sequenced by immunoSEQ multiplex PCR; TCRdb stores in-frame clones only, minus some. The data contain roughly 150,000 clones, 85% to 95% of them seen just once; the ten biggest clones take up 5.1%. This CDR3 has 17 residues. Trimming left V 5 bases short and J 2 bases short, with 19 bases between. The germline V gene has CDR1 SGHAT and CDR2 FQNNGV. The specimen comprised peripheral blood, sampled on day 0 of AZD1222 vaccination. The clonotype originates from an adult in good health. The chain carries TRBV11-2 and TRBJ1-3, with D tentatively TRBD1 (5 bases). The CDR3 DNA reads as TGTGCCAGCAGCCCTATTCCCCCCCCGGGGGCTGGAAACACCATATATTTT. This translates into CASSPIPPPGAGNTIYF.